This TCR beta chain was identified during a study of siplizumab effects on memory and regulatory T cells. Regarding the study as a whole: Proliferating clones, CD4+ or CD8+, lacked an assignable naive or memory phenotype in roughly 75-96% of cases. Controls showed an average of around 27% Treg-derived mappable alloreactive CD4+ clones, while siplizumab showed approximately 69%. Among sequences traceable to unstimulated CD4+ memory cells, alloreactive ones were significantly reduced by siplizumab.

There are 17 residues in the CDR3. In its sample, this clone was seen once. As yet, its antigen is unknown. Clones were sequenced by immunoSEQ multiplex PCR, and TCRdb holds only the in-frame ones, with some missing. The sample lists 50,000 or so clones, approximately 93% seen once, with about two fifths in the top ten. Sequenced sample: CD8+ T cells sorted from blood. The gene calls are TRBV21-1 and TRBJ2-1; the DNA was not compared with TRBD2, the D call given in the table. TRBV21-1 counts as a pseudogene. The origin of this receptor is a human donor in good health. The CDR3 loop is CASRSGASGSSYNEQFF. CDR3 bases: TGTGCCAGTCGGTCGGGTGCTAGCGGGAGCTCCTACAATGAGCAGTTCTTC.